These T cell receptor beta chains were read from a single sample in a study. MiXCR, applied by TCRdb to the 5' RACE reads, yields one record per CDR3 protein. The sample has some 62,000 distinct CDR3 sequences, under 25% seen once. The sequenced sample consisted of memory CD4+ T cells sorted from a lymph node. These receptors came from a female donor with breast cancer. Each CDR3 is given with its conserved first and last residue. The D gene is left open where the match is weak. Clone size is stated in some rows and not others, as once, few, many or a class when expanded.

TGCAGTGCCCGATCCCCGGGCGGGAGGGCCTTATACAATGAGCAGTTCTTC,CSARSPGGRALYNEQFF,TRBJ2-1,TRBD2,TRBV20-1,-
TGCGCCAGCAGCGCGGGACAGGCGATAGAGACCCAGTACTTC,CASSAGQAIETQYF,TRBJ2-5,TRBD1,TRBV5-1,many
TGTGCCAGCAGCTTAAATACTCAAGAGACCCAGTACTTC,CASSLNTQETQYF,TRBJ2-5,-,TRBV7-3,-
TGTGCCAGCAGTTACTCGGAGAACACTGAAGCTTTCTTT,CASSYSENTEAFF,TRBJ1-1,-,TRBV6-2/TRBV6-3,many
TGCAGCGTTGGGGGGCAGGTCGGGCAGTACTTC,CSVGGQVGQYF,TRBJ2-7,-,TRBV29-1,-
TGTGCCAGCAGCAGGCTTGGGGGAGGAAACTCACCCCTCCACTTT,CASSRLGGGNSPLHF,TRBJ1-6,-,TRBV7-2,-
TGTGCCAGCAGCAATTGGAATTCACCCCTCCACTTT,CASSNWNSPLHF,TRBJ1-6,-,TRBV5-5,many
TGTGCCAGCAGATACAGGGCCGGGGAGCTGTTTTTT,CASRYRAGELFF,TRBJ2-2,-,TRBV6-5,many
TGCAGTGCCCCGGTTGTAGGGCGAAATTCACCCCTCCACTTT,CSAPVVGRNSPLHF,TRBJ1-6,-,TRBV20-1,many
TGTGCCAGCAGCTTAGGCGGGGGCCACGGCACAGATACGCAGTATTTT,CASSLGGGHGTDTQYF,TRBJ2-3,-,TRBV7-2,-
TGTGCCAGCAGCTTTACAGCCCTGTATATGGAGTCACCCCTCCACTTT,CASSFTALYMESPLHF,TRBJ1-6,-,TRBV6-5,-
TGTGCCAGCAGCCGCGCTATCAACAATGAGCAGTTCTTC,CASSRAINNEQFF,TRBJ2-1,-,TRBV7-3,-
TGCGCCAGCAGCCAGGGCGGGAGCTTAGAGACCCAGTACTTC,CASSQGGSLETQYF,TRBJ2-5,TRBD2,TRBV5-1,few
TGCGCCAGCAGCTCAGGGTCAAGTAAAACCGGGGAGCTGTTTTTT,CASSSGSSKTGELFF,TRBJ2-2,-,TRBV5-1,few
TGTGCCAGCAGCTTAGGAACGGTTGGGCGGGAAGAGACCCAGTACTTC,CASSLGTVGREETQYF,TRBJ2-5,-,TRBV11-2,-
TGTGCCAGCAGCTTAGCGGGGGCCGAATATTTT,CASSLAGAEYF,TRBJ1-3,-,TRBV7-9,-
TGTGCCGGCAGTTCGGGAGGGAGTGAGCAGTTCTTC,CAGSSGGSEQFF,TRBJ2-1,TRBD2,TRBV28,-
TGCAGCGTGCCGGGACAGGAGGGGACTGAAGCTTTCTTT,CSVPGQEGTEAFF,TRBJ1-1,TRBD1,TRBV29-1,few
TGCAGTCACCAGAGACAGGGAGCCCGCCAGTATTTT,CSHQRQGARQYF,TRBJ2-3,TRBD1,TRBV20-1,few
TGTGCCAGCAGCTTAGGGGCGGGGGGGGTAGAGACCCAGTACTTC,CASSLGAGGVETQYF,TRBJ2-5,TRBD2,TRBV7-2,many
TGCAGTGCCCTAACCCTAGCACAGACAGATACGCAGTATTTT,CSALTLAQTDTQYF,TRBJ2-3,-,TRBV20-1,-
TGCGCCAGCAGCCGCCACACAGGGGGTACTGAAGCTTTCTTT,CASSRHTGGTEAFF,TRBJ1-1,TRBD1,TRBV5-1,few
TGCGCCAGCAGCTTGGGACAGGGGAAGATGAACACTGGAGCTTTCTTT,CASSLGQGKMNTGAFF,TRBJ1-1,TRBD1,TRBV5-1,-
TGCAGTGCTAGCGACCCGGTGGGCTCTGGAAACACCATATATTTT,CSASDPVGSGNTIYF,TRBJ1-3,-,TRBV20-1,-
TGTGCCATCAGTGATTCCGTCAGCTCCTACAATGAGCAGTTCTTC,CAISDSVSSYNEQFF,TRBJ2-1,-,TRBV10-3,few
TGCGCCAGCAGCCGATCGGGACTAGCGGGAGGGGGGGCAGATACGCAGTATTTT,CASSRSGLAGGGADTQYF,TRBJ2-3,TRBD2,TRBV4-1,many
TGCAGTGCTAGACCAGCCACAGGTACGCAGTATTTT,CSARPATGTQYF,TRBJ2-3,-,TRBV20-1,-
TGTGCCGGCATTTTAGGAGCTGTAGGGAACACTGAAGCTTTCTTT,CAGILGAVGNTEAFF,TRBJ1-1,-,TRBV6-1,-
TGTGCCAGCAGCGGAACGACAGGGGGAAACACCATATATTTT,CASSGTTGGNTIYF,TRBJ1-3,TRBD1,TRBV6-1,-
TGTGCCAGCAGTTACTCGAAGGGACTGGAGCCCTACGAGCAGTACTTC,CASSYSKGLEPYEQYF,TRBJ2-7,-,TRBV6-5,many
TGTGCCAGCAGCTTAGGGACAGCCGGTGAAGCTTTCTTT,CASSLGTAGEAFF,TRBJ1-1,-,TRBV7-9,medium-sized
TGTGCCAGCAGACGACGACGGACAGGGGATGACACCGGGGAGCTGTTTTTT,CASRRRRTGDDTGELFF,TRBJ2-2,TRBD1,TRBV6-1,few
TGTGCCAGCACCGACAGACCCTCCTACAATGAGCAGTTCTTC,CASTDRPSYNEQFF,TRBJ2-1,-,TRBV6-2/TRBV6-3,-
TGTGCCAGCAGCCAAGCAGCTCTCAACACTGAAGCTTTCTTT,CASSQAALNTEAFF,TRBJ1-1,-,TRBV7-9,-
TGTGCCAGCAGCCTAGCTCGGGGGGAGTGGTCCTACAATGAGCAGTTCTTC,CASSLARGEWSYNEQFF,TRBJ2-1,TRBD2,TRBV14,few
TGCAGTGCTAGAGATAAATTTGGAACTAGTCAAGAGACCCAGTACTTC,CSARDKFGTSQETQYF,TRBJ2-5,-,TRBV20-1,many
TGTGCCAGCAGCTTTGAAGATGGGAGCGGGAATGAAAAACTGTTTTTT,CASSFEDGSGNEKLFF,TRBJ1-4,-,TRBV5-6,-
TGTGCCAGCAGTTTGATAGAGGGGGGCCTCACAGATACGCAGTATTTT,CASSLIEGGLTDTQYF,TRBJ2-3,-,TRBV6-5,medium-sized
TGCGCCAGCAGCTTGTATTTGGCTAGCACAGATACGCAGTATTTT,CASSLYLASTDTQYF,TRBJ2-3,-,TRBV5-1,-
TGTGCCAGCAGTTTCGACAGGGGGAATGAGCAGTTCTTC,CASSFDRGNEQFF,TRBJ2-1,TRBD1,TRBV7-3,-
TGTGCCACCAGTGATTTGCTTGAGACCCAGTACTTC,CATSDLLETQYF,TRBJ2-5,-,TRBV24-1,few
TGCGCCAGCAGCTTGGCCCAGTACACTGAGCAGTTCTTC,CASSLAQYTEQFF,TRBJ2-1,-,TRBV5-1,-
TGCGCCAGCAGCCCCGGACTAGTTGGATATGAGCAGTTCTTC,CASSPGLVGYEQFF,TRBJ2-1,TRBD2,TRBV5-1,few
TGCGCCAGCAGCGACCGGGACAGGGGAAGCACTGAAGCTCTCTTT,CASSDRDRGSTEALF,TRBJ1-1,TRBD1,TRBV5-1,-
TGTGCCAGCAGCCGCAGGGGGACGGGGAATGAGCAGTTCTTC,CASSRRGTGNEQFF,TRBJ2-1,TRBD1,TRBV11-2,few
TGTGCCAGCAGCTTTCGCGGGAGAGCAGATACGCAGTATTTT,CASSFRGRADTQYF,TRBJ2-3,TRBD2,TRBV7-2,-
TGTGCCAGCACCAAAACGACGGGCGTGCAGTACTTC,CASTKTTGVQYF,TRBJ2-7,-,TRBV28,-
TGTGCCAGCAGCTTTCCTGGCGGGATTGAGACCCAGTACTTC,CASSFPGGIETQYF,TRBJ2-5,-,TRBV7-2,many
TGCGCCAGCAGCGTGGGGTACGACTATGGCTACACCTTC,CASSVGYDYGYTF,TRBJ1-2,-,TRBV5-1,few
TGTGCCAGCAGCCGGACAGGGTGCATGAACACTGAAGCTTTCTTT,CASSRTGCMNTEAFF,TRBJ1-1,TRBD1,TRBV7-8,-
TGCAGCGTTGAGCAGGGTGGGAGCACAGATACGCAGTATTTT,CSVEQGGSTDTQYF,TRBJ2-3,-,TRBV29-1,-